One sample yielded the 14 T cell receptor beta chains listed below, sequenced in a study of glioma-infiltrating T cells after dendritic cell vaccination. This sample's time point: after dendritic cell vaccination, including at tumor progression/relapse. Libraries were prepared by immunoSEQ multiplex PCR; TCRdb keeps only in-frame clonotypes and omits some of them. This sample has some 24,000 clones; roughly 86% occur once, and the top ten carry about 2.9%. The source material was blood, sampled after dendritic cell vaccination. The receptors were gathered from a human donor with glioblastoma.

This clone was counted only a few times. Mismatch with germline at one junction end may stem from a read error. Within the sample, other DNA sequences also encode this same CDR3. The chain uses TRBV7-9 and TRBJ1-6; 7 nucleotides align to TRBD1. The germline gives CDR1 SEHNR, CDR2 FQNEAQ (reference sequence). There are 15 residues in the CDR3. The CDR3 region is CATQGGTAYNSPLHF. In nucleotides, the CDR3 is TGTGCCACCCAAGGAGGGACAGCTTATAATTCCCCCCTCCACTTT.

J is TRBJ2-7 and V is TRBV19; 7 bases fit TRBD2. CDR1 and CDR2 from the germline V gene are LNHDA and SQIVND (reference sequence). CDR3 size: 15 residues. V shed 5 bases and J 3 bases; nucleotides not matched to a gene: 10. The CDR3 region is CASSSRGGVGYEQYF. In DNA form, the CDR3 reads TGTGCCAGTAGTTCCCGTGGGGGGGTTGGCTACGAGCAGTACTTC.

The V call is TRBV6-4, the J call TRBJ1-3, with 8 nucleotides matching TRBD1. After removal of 4 bases from V and 1 base from J, the junction contained 3 bases not matched to a gene. There are 15 residues in the CDR3. Germline CDR1 reads MRHNA; CDR2 reads SNTAGT. CDR3 DNA sequence: TGTGCCAGCAGTGCCGACAGGGGATCTGGAAACACCATATATTTT. This encodes CASSADRGSGNTIYF.

The chain links TRBV5-6 to TRBJ2-7; D is possibly TRBD1 (7 bases). The V end lost 0 bases, the J end lost 6 bases, and 19 bases lay between the germline ends. CDR1 SGHDT and CDR2 YYEEEE come from the germline V gene. The CDR3 is 16 amino acids. The CDR3 reads CASSLGAGQRGGEQYF. CDR3 DNA sequence: TGTGCCAGCAGCTTGGGCGCGGGACAGAGGGGAGGCGAGCAGTACTTC. Using reference TRBV5-6 and TRBJ2-7 for the parts outside the CDR3, the full variable domain is DAGVTQSPTHLIKTRGQQVTLRCSPKSGHDTVSWYQQALGQGPQFIFQYYEEEERQRGNFPDRFSGHQFPNYSSELNVNALLLGDSALYLCASSLGAGQRGGEQYFGPGTRLTVT.

The V and J genes are TRBV5-1 and TRBJ1-2; 10 bases line up with TRBD1. CDR1 is SGHRS, CDR2 YFSETQ, per germline. This CDR3 has 15 amino acids. V gave up 2 bases and J gave up 9 bases; unmatched junction bases: 10. The DNA for the CDR3 is TGCGCCAGCAGCTTTGGAGGGGGACAGGGGAGAAGCTACACCTTC. Its protein product is CASSFGGGQGRSYTF.

This rearrangement joins TRBV18 to TRBJ2-1; 12 positions match TRBD2. Germline CDR1 and CDR2: KGHSH and LQKENI. The CDR3 loop spans 15 amino acids. V trimming: 3 bases; J trimming: 10 bases; junction bases outside the gene matches: 7. CDR3 DNA: TGTGCCAGCTCACCCACTAGCGGGGGGAGTGGGGAGCAGTTCTTC. It is translated as CASSPTSGGSGEQFF.

The chain joins TRBV2 to TRBJ2-7, with D possibly being TRBD2 (6 bases). Trimming pared 8 bases from V and 0 bases from J, leaving 11 bases between. CDR3 size: 13 residues. CDR1 and CDR2 (germline): SNHLY, FYNNEI. The chain's CDR3 is CASSLAASYEQYF. The CDR3 DNA reads as TGTGCCAGCTCGTTAGCGGCCTCCTACGAGCAGTACTTC.

The V call is TRBV6-7, the J call TRBJ2-7; TRBD1 might be the D (6 bases). TRBV6-7 is treated as an ORF (open reading frame) with a function not yet certain. Trimming pared 2 bases from V and 0 bases from J, leaving 14 bases between. This CDR3 contains 16 residues. This chain's CDR3 is CASSYPDRRLSYEQYF. The DNA for the CDR3 is TGTGCCAGCAGTTACCCCGACAGGCGCCTCTCCTACGAGCAGTACTTC.

V and J are TRBV7-2 and TRBJ1-1, with D unclear. Per germline, CDR1 SGHTA and CDR2 FQGNSA. The CDR3 runs to 14 residues. V lost 5 bases and J lost 5, with 15 bases in between. Here the CDR3 reads CASSGRTRKTEAFF. CDR3 coding DNA: TGTGCCAGCAGCGGCCGCACCCGCAAAACTGAAGCTTTCTTT.

V gene TRBV9 combines with J gene TRBJ2-3; the D is unclear. Trimming took 0 bases from V and 3 from J, leaving 2 bases between them. This CDR3 is built from 12 residues. Germline CDR1 SGDLS, CDR2 YYNGEE. CDR3 in amino acids: CASSVATDTQYF. The CDR3 coding sequence is TGTGCCAGCAGCGTAGCTACAGATACGCAGTATTTT.

The V gene is TRBV9, the J gene TRBJ1-3, with D unclear. The CDR3 has 18 residues. Per germline, CDR1 SGDLS and CDR2 YYNGEE. Trimming removed 0 bases from V and 0 bases from J, with 16 bases in between. CDR3 in DNA: TGTGCCAGCAGCGTAGCCGCGGACTCACGTTACTCTGGAAACACCATATATTTT. Amino acid sequence: CASSVAADSRYSGNTIYF.

The J gene is TRBJ1-1, the V gene TRBV7-9, with 10 positions matching TRBD1. The trim removed 5 bases at V and 4 bases at J, leaving 7 bases unmatched. Germline loops: CDR1 SEHNR, CDR2 FQNEAQ (reference sequence). The CDR3 extends over 15 amino acids. DNA of the CDR3: TGTGCCAGCAGCCCGAGACAGGGGGCTGTCACTGAAGCTTTCTTT. Translation: CASSPRQGAVTEAFF.

A remark on this clone: The same CDR3 can be traced to other DNA sequences in this sample. The rearrangement links TRBV6-5 to TRBJ1-6, with D unclear. The V end lost 6 bases, the J end lost 9 bases, and 9 bases lay between the germline ends. Germline CDR1 MNHEY, CDR2 SVGAGI. The CDR3 runs 12 residues. The CDR3: CASSTGSSPLHF. The CDR3 DNA sequence: TGTGCCAGCAGCACCGGGTCTTCACCCCTCCACTTT.

This chain joins TRBV18 and TRBJ1-2; weak D call: TRBD1 (5 bases). The CDR3 sequence is 17 residues long. V lost 2 bases and J 8 bases, leaving 24 bases between the germline ends. Germline CDR1 is KGHSH and CDR2 is LQKENI. This CDR3 is CASSPSPGLVSQVGYTF. CDR3 in DNA: TGTGCCAGCTCACCATCTCCAGGGCTTGTTTCACAGGTCGGCTACACCTTC.